These 23 T cell receptor beta chains were all obtained from the same sample, sequenced in a study of human T cells and chemical hapten exposure. TCRdb ran MiXCR on the RACE reads and lists one entry per CDR3 protein. The table shows some 96,000 distinct CDR3 sequences, with over 7.5% occurring only once. Time point defined: patch test 2, 6 weeks after DPC sensitization. Treatment described: therapeutic diphenylcyclopropenone sensitization with weekly scalp DPC. The material was whole blood, obtained in connection with sensitization to the hapten diphenylcyclopropenone (DPC). The receptors shown here come from a woman in her thirties or forties with alopecia areata. Some clones in this sample may be carry-over from other donors' samples.

This clonotype was seen repeatedly, ten times or more. This chain connects TRBV7-9 to TRBJ1-1, with D unresolved. This CDR3 comprises 15 residues. Trimming stripped 3 bases from V and 0 bases from J, with 11 bases between. From germline, CDR1 is SEHNR and CDR2 FQNEAQ (reference sequence). CDR3 amino acids: CASSFLKAMNTEAFF. CDR3 coding DNA: TGTGCCAGCAGCTTTTTGAAGGCAATGAACACTGAAGCTTTCTTT. Full variable domain (outside the CDR3, taken from reference TRBV7-9 and TRBJ1-1): DTGVSQNPRHKITKRGQNVTFRCDPISEHNRLYWYRQTLGQGPEFLTYFQNEAQLEKSRLLSDRFSAERPKGSFSTLEIQRTEQGDSAMYLCASSFLKAMNTEAFFGQGTRLTVV.

The rearrangement joins TRBV5-1 to TRBJ1-1, with 7 bases lining up with TRBD1. This CDR3 is built from 13 residues. The germline gives CDR1 SGHRS, CDR2 YFSETQ. With V trimmed by 2 bases and J by 3 bases, 1 base remained unmatched. CDR3 nucleotide sequence: TGCGCCAGCAGCTTTCAGGGGGACACTGAAGCTTTCTTT. It translates to CASSFQGDTEAFF.

This clonotype was recorded at least ten times. The chain uses TRBV25-1 and TRBJ1-2; 10 bases match TRBD1. The CDR3 loop spans 17 amino acids. CDR1 and CDR2 from the germline V gene are MGHDK and SYGVNS. V trimming: 4 bases; J trimming: 4 bases; junction bases outside the gene matches: 12. The CDR3 here is CASSAGLGQGQGYGYTF. CDR3 in DNA: TGTGCCAGCAGTGCAGGGTTGGGACAGGGGCAGGGCTATGGCTACACCTTC.

In this sample, this clonotype turned up a few times. This chain uses TRBV20-1 with TRBJ2-1; 8 bases are shared with TRBD2. The V and J ends lost 6 bases and 0 bases, in that order; junction bases with no gene match: 4. The CDR3 is 14 amino acids. The germline V gene encodes CDR1 DFQATT and CDR2 SNEGSKA (reference sequence). DNA of the CDR3: TGCAGTGCCCTTAGCGGGGCCTCCTACAATGAGCAGTTCTTC. It specifies CSALSGASYNEQFF.

This clonotype was picked up a small number of times. V and J are TRBV27 and TRBJ2-7; D possibly uses TRBD1 or TRBD2 (6 bases each). This CDR3 contains 14 residues. Germline V gene data show CDR1 as MNHEY and CDR2 as SMNVEV (reference sequence). The germline V and J ends were trimmed by 7 bases and 0 bases, with 13 bases remaining between them. The CDR3 coding sequence is TGTGCCAGCAACCCCGGGGGCCGCTCCTACGAGCAGTACTTC. Translation gives CASNPGGRSYEQYF.

There are many counts of this clonotype. In DNA, the CDR3 is TGTGCCAGCAGTGAAGCGTTATTCCAGGGCTACGAGCAGTACTTC. This sequence encodes CASSEALFQGYEQYF. This sequence joins TRBV6-1 and TRBJ2-7, with D perhaps TRBD1 (5 bases). The CDR3 loop spans 15 amino acids. Trimming cost V 0 bases and J 3 bases, with 12 bases left between them. The germline V gene encodes CDR1 MNHNS and CDR2 SASEGT.

Many counts were recorded for this clonotype. The V and J genes are TRBV6-1 and TRBJ1-5; TRBD1 matches 7 bases. The V gene's germline CDR1 is MNHNS and CDR2 SASEGT. This CDR3 spans 16 amino acids. Trimming at V came to 4 bases and at J to 0 bases, leaving 6 bases not matched to a gene. CDR3 region: CASSGATGYSNQPQHF. CDR3 bases: TGTGCCAGCAGTGGAGCGACAGGGTATAGCAATCAGCCCCAGCATTTT.

In this sample, this clonotype turned up many times. This sequence joins TRBV6-6 and TRBJ2-7; TRBD2 is a possible D gene (5 bases). The V and J ends lost 3 bases and 3 bases respectively, with 21 bases between them. The CDR3 spans 17 residues. The germline V gene has CDR1 MNHNY and CDR2 SVGAGI (reference sequence). In nucleotides, the CDR3 is TGTGCCAGCAGTTATAGGGCGGGCCCCCTAGATATCTACGAGCAGTACTTC. This codes for CASSYRAGPLDIYEQYF.

The CDR3 region is CASSGARPPDTQYF. For the CDR3, the DNA is TGTGCCAGCAGCGGCGCTAGGCCCCCAGATACGCAGTATTTT. This chain joins TRBV7-2 and TRBJ2-3; no clear D gene. CDR1 is SGHTA and CDR2 is FQGNSA in the germline V gene. V lost 5 bases and J lost 4, with 13 bases in between. The CDR3 spans 14 residues.

This clonotype has ten or more counts. The rearrangement uses TRBV7-6 and TRBJ1-1; TRBD1 is a possible D gene (6 bases). Germline values: CDR1 SGHVS, CDR2 FNYEAQ. CDR3 length: 15 amino acids. Trimming pared 5 bases from V and 1 base from J, leaving 14 bases between. The CDR3 nucleotides read TGTGCCAGCAGCCCACTGGACAGTCGGAACACTGAAGCTTTCTTT. Encoded protein: CASSPLDSRNTEAFF.

This chain uses TRBV7-3 with TRBJ2-2; D is undetermined. Trimming shortened V by 1 base and J by 4 bases, and 7 bases separated the two germline ends. The length of the CDR3 is 14 residues. Germline V lookup: CDR1 SGHTA, CDR2 FQGTGA. The CDR3 loop is CASSLSGTTGELFF. CDR3 bases: TGTGCCAGCAGCTTAAGCGGAACCACCGGGGAGCTGTTTTTT. The whole variable domain, remainder taken from reference TRBV7-3 and TRBJ2-2, is GAGVSQTPSNKVTEKGKYVELRCDPISGHTALYWYRQSLGQGPEFLIYFQGTGAADDSGLPNDRFFAVRPEGSVSTLKIQRTERGDSAVYLCASSLSGTTGELFFGEGSRLTVL.

The table lists this clonotype with many counts. V and J are TRBV5-1 and TRBJ2-7, with D possibly TRBD2 on 6 matching bases. V was trimmed by 9 bases and J by 0 bases, leaving 19 bases between them. This CDR3 region has 15 residues. The germline V gene has CDR1 SGHRS and CDR2 YFSETQ. In nucleotides, the CDR3 is TGCGCCACCCGCGCCGGGGCGGGGTCCTCCTACGAGCAGTACTTC. The encoded protein is CATRAGAGSSYEQYF.

There are many counts of this clonotype. The V and J genes are TRBV15 and TRBJ2-1; weak D call: TRBD1 (6 bases). CDR1 and CDR2 from the germline V gene are LNHNV and YYDKDF (reference sequence). Trimming left V 1 base short and J 5 bases short, with 12 bases between. This CDR3 contains 15 residues. CDR3 region: CATSRAGTSNNEQFF. CDR3 nucleotides: TGTGCCACCAGCAGAGCCGGGACAAGTAACAATGAGCAGTTCTTC.

The chain couples TRBV28 to TRBJ2-5, with D perhaps matching TRBD1 or TRBD2 (5 bases each). CDR1 is MDHEN, CDR2 SYDVKM, per germline. The ends were cut back, 3 bases at V and 4 bases at J, with 15 bases in the middle. CDR3 size: 15 residues. As DNA, the CDR3 is TGTGCCAGCAGTTTGGTTGGGACGCCTCGAGAGACCCAGTACTTC. It specifies CASSLVGTPRETQYF.

V usage is TRBV20-1 and J usage is TRBJ1-5; D might be TRBD1 (6 bases). Germline CDR1 is DFQATT and CDR2 is SNEGSKA (reference sequence). V was trimmed by 4 bases and J by 4 bases, leaving 14 bases between them. The CDR3 is made up of 14 amino acids. This chain's CDR3 is CSATGERGNQPQHF. The CDR3 DNA reads TGCAGTGCTACAGGGGAGCGTGGAAATCAGCCCCAGCATTTT.

This clonotype was picked up many times. This sequence joins TRBV4-3 and TRBJ2-1; 11 nucleotides align to TRBD2. This CDR3 comprises 16 residues. Germline V gives CDR1 LGHNA, CDR2 YSLEER. After removal of 1 base from V and 3 bases from J, the junction contained 2 bases not matched to a gene. The CDR3 protein is CASSQGLAGFYNEQFF. As DNA, the CDR3 is TGCGCCAGCAGCCAAGGACTAGCGGGATTCTACAATGAGCAGTTCTTC.

This clonotype was detected many times. The chain combines TRBV6-4 with TRBJ2-3, with D perhaps TRBD1 (6 bases). CDR3 size: 15 residues. Germline V gives CDR1 MRHNA, CDR2 SNTAGT. Trimming took off 5 bases at V and 2 bases at J, with 14 bases between the two ends. The CDR3 reads CASSRDMGSTDTQYF. CDR3 coding DNA: TGTGCCAGCAGTCGGGACATGGGGTCCACAGATACGCAGTATTTT.

The chain combines TRBV5-1 with TRBJ2-7; D tentatively fits TRBD1 or TRBD2 (6 bases each). Per the germline V gene, CDR1 is SGHRS and CDR2 is YFSETQ. V was trimmed by 0 bases and J by 4 bases, leaving 14 bases between them. The CDR3 is made up of 15 amino acids. The chain's CDR3 is CASSLDGGKVYEQYF. In nucleotides, the CDR3 is TGCGCCAGCAGCTTGGACGGGGGCAAGGTATACGAGCAGTACTTC.

This rearrangement joins TRBV28 to TRBJ2-1, with 12 bases aligning to TRBD2. CDR1 and CDR2 from the germline V gene are MDHEN and SYDVKM. The CDR3 contains 18 residues. With 6 bases clipped from V and 0 bases from J, the junction kept 9 bases outside the gene matches. The CDR3 nucleotides read TGTGCCAGCAGCCGACGACTAGCGGGAGTTGGCTCCTACAATGAGCAGTTCTTC. Its translation is CASSRRLAGVGSYNEQFF.

This clonotype was counted many times. V and J are TRBV28 and TRBJ2-7; 10 bases fit TRBD1. Germline V gene data show CDR1 as MDHEN and CDR2 as SYDVKM. This CDR3 comprises 16 residues. The V and J ends lost 4 bases and 8 bases, in that order; junction bases with no gene match: 14. As DNA, the CDR3 is TGTGCCAGCAGTTCCTCCGGGACAGGGGATTTCTTGAAGCAGTACTTC. Its translation is CASSSSGTGDFLKQYF.

This chain uses TRBV15 with TRBJ2-3; a weak D match, TRBD1 (5 bases). CDR3 length equals 14 residues. CDR1 and CDR2 (germline): LNHNV, YYDKDF (reference sequence). Trimming took 7 bases from V and 3 from J, leaving 14 bases between them. The CDR3 region has the DNA TGTGCCACCAAGTGGGGCCAGGAGACAGATACGCAGTATTTT. Translation gives CATKWGQETDTQYF.

This clonotype occurred many times. In DNA, the CDR3 is TGTGCCAGCAGTTTACTGACGGACACCGGGGAGCTGTTTTTT. It specifies CASSLLTDTGELFF. The chain is built from TRBV12-3 or TRBV12-4 and TRBJ2-2; the D is unclear. V dropped 2 bases and J dropped 3 bases, with 7 bases sitting between them. The CDR3 extends over 14 amino acids.

This clonotype was recorded at least ten times. The chain recombines TRBV5-6 with TRBJ2-2; D is unclear. V lost 0 bases and J lost 4, with 13 bases in between. From germline, CDR1 is SGHDT and CDR2 YYEEEE. The CDR3 is 16 residues long. This CDR3 is CASSLVRNRITGELFF. The DNA for the CDR3 is TGTGCCAGCAGCTTGGTACGGAACCGCATCACCGGGGAGCTGTTTTTT.